These 5 T cell receptor beta chains originate from one sample sequenced in a study of beta chain features in type 1 diabetes. Findings and caveats of the study: Moderate but significant shortening of TCRB CDR3s was recorded in all four CD4+ subsets from Type 1 diabetes patients.

Expressed TCRB transcripts were sequenced because the entire RNA isolate underwent reverse transcription. Clones were read by immunoSEQ multiplex PCR, and TCRdb kept only the in-frame ones, dropping some. The sample includes some 330,000 clones, roughly 12% of them seen just once. Their specific antigens are unknown. The source material was naive CD4+ T cells from blood. The origin of the receptors is a young woman with type 1 diabetes.

The chain is built from TRBV14 and TRBJ2-5, with TRBD1 matching over 8 bases. The CDR3 covers 14 residues. Germline CDR1 is SGHDN and CDR2 is FVKESK. V was pared by 5 bases and J by 5 bases, with 7 bases of the junction left unmatched. The DNA for the CDR3 is TGTGCCAGCAGCACCCGGACAGGGAGGGAGACCCAGTACTTC. Amino acids: CASSTRTGRETQYF.

The chain recombines TRBV29-1 with TRBJ1-1; unclear D gene. Germline-derived CDR1 and CDR2 are SQVTM and ANQGSEA. This CDR3 has 13 residues. Trimming took 4 bases from V and 2 from J, leaving 11 bases between them. CDR3 region: CSVVRLANTEAFF. CDR3 nucleotides: TGCAGCGTTGTAAGACTGGCAAACACTGAAGCTTTCTTT. The variable domain in full, with the rest retrieved from reference TRBV29-1 and TRBJ1-1, is SAVISQKPSRDICQRGTSLTIQCQVDSQVTMMFWYRQQPGQSLTLIATANQGSEATYESGFVIDKFPISRPNLTFSTLTVSNMSPEDSSIYLCSVVRLANTEAFFGQGTRLTVV.

In DNA form, the CDR3 reads TGCGCCAGCAGCCAAGATCGAAATGGCGAAGCTTTCTTT. Translated, it gives CASSQDRNGEAFF. V and J are TRBV4-3 and TRBJ1-1; D remains unclear. There are 13 residues in the CDR3. Trimming cost V 0 bases and J 8 bases, with 10 bases left between them. CDR1 is LGHNA and CDR2 is YSLEER in the germline V gene.

The chain carries TRBV28 and TRBJ2-1; tentative D call: TRBD2 (5 bases). The germline V and J ends were trimmed by 3 bases and 10 bases, with 19 bases remaining between them. CDR3 length: 15 residues. CDR1 is MDHEN, CDR2 SYDVKM, per germline. CDR3 in DNA: TGTGCCAGCAGTTTCGCGGGCCCCGGGCCTGGGGAGCAGTTCTTC. Amino acid sequence: CASSFAGPGPGEQFF.

The genes are TRBV4-1 and TRBJ1-2; TRBD1 matches at 8 bases. Germline V lookup: CDR1 MGHRA, CDR2 YSYEKL. The CDR3 extends over 14 amino acids. The V segment lost 4 bases and the J segment 8 bases; nucleotides outside the gene matches: 9. Here the CDR3 reads CASSRVGQGGGYTF. The CDR3 DNA is TGCGCCAGCAGCCGTGTCGGACAGGGTGGAGGCTACACCTTC.